The 20 T cell receptor beta chains reported below all come from one sample, sequenced in a study of tumor-infiltrating lymphocytes in localized non-small cell lung cancer. This table comes from immunoSEQ multiplex PCR, and its TCRdb copy is limited to in-frame clones, with some not included. This sample has roughly 1,700 clones, with approximately 40% found just once. The sequenced material came from uninvolved lung tissue not adjacent to the tumor. Receptors were obtained from a human donor with non-small cell lung cancer.

This sequence joins TRBV29-1 and TRBJ2-7, with TRBD1 matching 10 bases. The trim removed 4 bases at V and 5 bases at J, leaving 2 bases unmatched. Per germline, CDR1 SQVTM and CDR2 ANQGSEA. The CDR3 loop spans 12 amino acids. CDR3 in amino acids: CSVGQGAHEQYF. The CDR3 DNA sequence: TGCAGCGTTGGACAGGGGGCCCACGAGCAGTACTTC.

The V and J genes are TRBV30 and TRBJ2-3; D possibly corresponds to TRBD1 (5 bases). Germline loops: CDR1 GTSNPN, CDR2 SVGIG (reference sequence). The CDR3 extends over 12 amino acids. Trimming shortened V by 1 base and J by 7 bases, and 9 bases separated the two germline ends. The CDR3 DNA sequence: TGTGCCTGGAGTGCGACAGCCCATACGCAGTATTTT. Translated: CAWSATAHTQYF.

V gene TRBV30 combines with J gene TRBJ1-1; D is undetermined. CDR1 GTSNPN and CDR2 SVGIG come from the germline V gene (reference sequence). The V and J ends lost 2 bases and 3 bases respectively, with 10 bases between them. CDR3 length: 13 amino acids. The CDR3 loop reads CAWSSRRDTEAFF. The DNA for the CDR3 is TGTGCCTGGAGTAGCAGGAGGGACACTGAAGCTTTCTTT.

This chain's CDR3 is CAWSEFRGSYNSPLHF. The CDR3 coding sequence is TGTGCCTGGAGTGAGTTTCGGGGGTCCTATAATTCACCCCTCCACTTT. The chain has TRBV30 and TRBJ1-6; D is perhaps TRBD1 (5 bases). The CDR3 extends over 16 amino acids. Germline V gives CDR1 GTSNPN, CDR2 SVGIG (reference sequence). V lost 1 base and J lost 1, with 11 bases in between.

This clone was observed a handful of times. The chain carries TRBV30 and TRBJ1-3; a weak D match, TRBD1 (6 bases). The CDR3 runs 14 residues. The germline V and J ends were trimmed by 4 bases and 2 bases, with 12 bases remaining between them. Germline CDR1 GTSNPN, CDR2 SVGIG (reference sequence). The CDR3 region has the DNA TGTGCCTGGACCCAAGGGGGGGCTGGAAACACCATATATTTT. Translation gives CAWTQGGAGNTIYF.

By proportion, this clone is large. V is TRBV4-1 and J is TRBJ2-5, with no clear D. V dropped 4 bases and J dropped 4 bases, with 16 bases sitting between them. CDR3 length: 15 residues. CDR1 and CDR2 (germline): MGHRA, YSYEKL. The CDR3 DNA sequence: TGCGCCAGCAGCCCAGAAGATAGTCAGAGAGAGACCCAGTACTTC. Amino acids: CASSPEDSQRETQYF.

By its share, this clone is medium-sized. J is TRBJ2-1 and V is TRBV7-3, with D perhaps being TRBD1 or TRBD2 (6 bases each). The V gene lost 5 bases and the J gene lost 10 bases, with 18 bases spanning the gap. CDR1 and CDR2 (germline): SGHTA, FQGTGA. The CDR3 is made up of 14 amino acids. The DNA of the CDR3 is TGTGCCAGCAGCCTAGGGGGGTCGACGATCGAGCAGTTCTTC. Its protein product is CASSLGGSTIEQFF.

This rearrangement joins TRBV4-2 to TRBJ2-1; D is perhaps TRBD1 (6 bases). From germline, CDR1 is LGHNA and CDR2 YNFKEQ. V dropped 0 bases and J dropped 0 bases, with 9 bases sitting between them. CDR3 length equals 16 residues. The CDR3 reads CASSQDPGASYNEQFF. Written as DNA, the CDR3 is TGTGCCAGCAGCCAAGACCCAGGGGCCTCCTACAATGAGCAGTTCTTC.

This chain uses TRBV19 with TRBJ1-4; 7 bases align to TRBD1. Trimming at V came to 7 bases and at J to 7 bases, leaving 9 bases not matched to a gene. The CDR3 is 14 residues long. Germline CDR1 and CDR2: LNHDA and SQIVND (reference sequence). The DNA of the CDR3 is TGTGCCAGTAATCCGGGACAGCCACCTGAAAAACTGTTTTTT. Residues: CASNPGQPPEKLFF.

V usage is TRBV5-1 and J usage is TRBJ2-6; D remains ambiguous. V was trimmed by 0 bases and J by 0 bases, leaving 7 bases between them. Germline loops: CDR1 SGHRS, CDR2 YFSETQ. This CDR3 has 16 amino acids. CDR3 region: CASSLDPGSGANVLTF. CDR3 sequence (DNA): TGCGCCAGCAGCTTGGATCCCGGCTCTGGGGCCAACGTCCTGACTTTC. The whole variable domain, filled in from reference TRBV5-1 and TRBJ2-6, reads KAGVTQTPRYLIKTRGQQVTLSCSPISGHRSVSWYQQTPGQGLQFLFEYFSETQRNKGNFPGRFSGRQFSNSRSEMNVSTLELGDSALYLCASSLDPGSGANVLTFGAGSRLTVL.

The chain has TRBV13 and TRBJ2-7, with D possibly matching TRBD2 (6 bases). V was shortened by 5 bases and J by 5 bases, with 16 bases between the two germline ends. Germline CDR1 is PRHDT and CDR2 is FYEKMQ (reference sequence). CDR3 length: 14 amino acids. DNA of the CDR3: TGTGCCAGCAGCCGGAGGGGCGAAGTCCACGAGCAGTACTTC. This encodes CASSRRGEVHEQYF.

The genes are TRBV12-5 and TRBJ2-1, with a weak D call TRBD2 (5 bases). The CDR3 length is 13 residues. The V gene's germline CDR1 is LGHNT and CDR2 FRNRAP. The V gene lost 3 bases and the J gene lost 7 bases, with 10 bases spanning the gap. The CDR3 bases are TGTGCTAGTGGTTTCGAGCGGCTGAATGAGCAGTTCTTC. The encoded protein is CASGFERLNEQFF. Filled out from reference TRBV12-5 and TRBJ2-1, the complete variable domain reads DARVTQTPRHKVTEMGQEVTMRCQPILGHNTVFWYRQTMMQGLELLAYFRNRAPLDDSGMPKDRFSAEMPDATLATLKIQPSEPRDSAVYFCASGFERLNEQFFGPGTRLTVL.

This clone was detected only a few times. The chain couples TRBV5-8 to TRBJ1-5; 7 bases map to TRBD1. The CDR3 has 16 amino acids. Germline-derived CDR1 and CDR2 are SGHTS and YDEGEE. V was pared by 3 bases and J by 0 bases, with 6 bases of the junction left unmatched. The CDR3 nucleotides are TGTGCCAGCAGCTCGGGACAGACCTTTAGCAATCAGCCCCAGCATTTT. Translated, it gives CASSSGQTFSNQPQHF.

The V call is TRBV29-1, the J call TRBJ2-3; D is ambiguous. The CDR3 covers 12 residues. V lost 5 bases, J lost 3 bases, and 9 bases lay in between. The germline CDR1 and CDR2 sequences are SQVTM and ANQGSEA. The CDR3 nucleotides are TGCAGCGTTCGGGTCCAAACAGATACGCAGTATTTT. Translating gives CSVRVQTDTQYF.

In this sample, this clone is medium-sized. The chain links TRBV9 to TRBJ2-1, with TRBD1 matching 7 bases. Trimming cost V 3 bases and J 4 bases; bases outside gene matches: 10. The CDR3 is made up of 16 amino acids. CDR1 SGDLS and CDR2 YYNGEE come from the germline V gene. CDR3 nucleotides: TGTGCCAGCAGCGCGGGATCGGGACAGCCATACAATGAGCAGTTCTTC. Translating it yields CASSAGSGQPYNEQFF.

This clone is deemed large. V and J are TRBV6-6 and TRBJ1-1; 7 nucleotides match TRBD1. CDR1 and CDR2 from the germline V gene are MNHNY and SVGAGI (reference sequence). CDR3 length: 14 residues. V was clipped by 4 bases and J by 4 bases; unmatched bases: 6. In DNA form, the CDR3 reads TGTGCCAGCAGTTCACAGGGGACGGGCACTGAAGCTTTCTTT. Translated: CASSSQGTGTEAFF.

This clone was found a few times. The CDR3 sequence: CSVEEGATEAFF. The CDR3 DNA reads as TGCAGCGTTGAAGAAGGGGCCACTGAAGCTTTCTTT. J is TRBJ1-1 and V is TRBV29-1; D perhaps matches TRBD1 (5 bases). Germline loops: CDR1 SQVTM, CDR2 ANQGSEA. V lost 0 bases, J lost 4 bases, and 6 bases lay in between. The CDR3 has 12 residues.

The chain recombines TRBV14 with TRBJ2-7; D is uncertain. Trimming took 4 bases from V and 2 from J, leaving 15 bases between them. Germline loops: CDR1 SGHDN, CDR2 FVKESK. The CDR3 is 15 residues long. CDR3 region: CASSLAGRATYEQYF. CDR3 in DNA: TGTGCCAGCAGCCTAGCCGGACGGGCAACCTACGAGCAGTACTTC.

This clone was seen more than once but under ten times. CDR3 amino acids: CASSPAGTDGSPLHF. DNA for the CDR3: TGTGCCAGCTCACCCGCGGGAACCGACGGTTCACCCCTCCACTTT. The V call is TRBV18, the J call TRBJ1-6; D call uncertain. The CDR3 runs 15 residues. The V gene lost 3 bases and the J gene lost 9 bases, with 15 bases spanning the gap. The germline V gene has CDR1 KGHSH and CDR2 LQKENI.

J is TRBJ2-1 and V is TRBV7-2; 10 positions agree with TRBD2. Germline loops: CDR1 SGHTA, CDR2 FQGNSA. V lost 3 bases, J lost 4 bases, and 3 bases stayed unmatched. CDR3 length: 15 residues. CDR3 DNA: TGTGCCAGCAGCTTGGGTAGCGGGGGGTACAATGAGCAGTTCTTC. Encoded protein: CASSLGSGGYNEQFF.